The entry that follows covers one T cell receptor beta chain sequence. The antigen is not known. The data belong to a study of OX40 agonist ivuxolimab in advanced cancers. Looking at the study overall: The treatment was a fully human IgG2 OX40 agonist, ivuxolimab.

People who had autoimmune disease history or systemic immunosuppression were excluded. The CDR3 loop spans 14 amino acids. V lost 6 bases to trimming and J lost 4 bases; unmatched junction nucleotides: 8. The germline gives CDR1 MNHEY, CDR2 SMNVEV (reference sequence). Study-level points and caveats: Expansion of clones was among the lowest in partial responders at 0.1-3.0 mg/kg. Expanded clones tended on average to be more numerous among CD8+ T cells than CD4+.

Data came from immunoSEQ multiplex PCR; TCRdb stores just in-frame clones and leaves some out. Of about 49,000 clones listed, 75% to 90% are singletons. The sequences come from CD4+ or CD8+ T cells sorted from blood, collected in a trial of the OX40 agonist ivuxolimab. The TCR originated in an adult with an advanced solid tumor such as melanoma, head and neck, liver or kidney cancer. The chain uses TRBV27 and TRBJ2-5; 7 nucleotides line up with TRBD2. Here the CDR3 reads CASRHVGGLETQYF. The CDR3 DNA is TGTGCCAGCAGGCACGTCGGGGGGTTAGAGACCCAGTACTTC.